These 29 T cell receptor beta chains share one sample of origin, sequenced in a study of T cells in Graves' hyperthyroidism and ophthalmopathy. Amplified TCR beta CDR3 regions derived from RNA transcripts. HTBI primers were employed in a first-round RT-PCR of the TCR CDR3. TCRdb analysed the multiplex PCR reads with MiXCR anew, one entry per CDR3 protein. This table holds 490,000 or so distinct CDR3 sequences, around a fifth found once. Sequencing was carried out using blood. The receptors derive from a woman in her 70s with Graves' ophthalmopathy.

This clonotype was counted many times. The chain employs TRBV12-3 or TRBV12-4 and TRBJ2-1, with D unclear. CDR3 size: 13 residues. V shed 6 bases and J shed 5 bases, with 11 bases lying between them. In nucleotides, the CDR3 is TGTGCCAGCAGCTTCCAAGGACACAATGAGCAGTTCTTC. It codes for CASSFQGHNEQFF.

The chain has TRBV2 and TRBJ2-2; tentatively, D is TRBD1 (6 bases). CDR1 is SNHLY, CDR2 FYNNEI, per germline. CDR3 length: 13 residues. V gave up 2 bases and J gave up 6 bases, with 7 bases separating them. CDR3 sequence: CASSEQGSGELFF. Here the CDR3 DNA reads TGTGCCAGCAGTGAACAGGGGTCCGGGGAGCTGTTTTTT.

In this sample, this clonotype turned up many times. The chain links TRBV6-1 to TRBJ2-7, with 7 bases identical to TRBD1. Trimming at V came to 4 bases and at J to 6 bases, leaving 12 bases not matched to a gene. The CDR3 is 15 amino acids. Germline values: CDR1 MNHNS, CDR2 SASEGT. Here the CDR3 reads CASSARTGVRAEQYF. The CDR3 region has the DNA TGTGCCAGCAGTGCCCGGACAGGCGTCAGAGCCGAGCAGTACTTC.

The chain employs TRBV3-1 and TRBJ1-2, with TRBD1 identical over 9 bases. V lost 1 base, J lost 3 bases, and 0 bases stayed unmatched. Germline assignment: CDR1 LGHDT and CDR2 YNNKEL (reference sequence). The CDR3 is 14 amino acids. CDR3 protein: CASSQGTGDYGYTF. CDR3 coding DNA: TGTGCCAGCAGCCAAGGGACAGGGGACTATGGCTACACCTTC.

In this sample, this clonotype turned up a few times. This rearrangement joins TRBV10-3 to TRBJ2-7; TRBD2 matches 8 bases. The CDR3 covers 14 residues. With 4 bases clipped from V and 0 bases from J, the junction kept 2 bases outside the gene matches. Per germline, CDR1 ENHRY and CDR2 SYGVKD. Written as DNA, the CDR3 is TGTGCCATCAGTGGACTAGCGTCCTCCTACGAGCAGTACTTC. It is translated as CAISGLASSYEQYF.

This clonotype was picked up a small number of times. The chain employs TRBV10-2 and TRBJ2-5; D is unresolved. The CDR3 runs 15 residues. V lost 0 bases, J lost 5 bases, and 13 bases lay in between. CDR1 is WSHSY, CDR2 SAAADI, per germline. The CDR3: CASSESRFLKETQYF. As DNA, the CDR3 is TGCGCCAGCAGTGAGTCGAGGTTTCTCAAGGAGACCCAGTACTTC.

This clonotype was recorded a few times. V gene TRBV3-1 combines with J gene TRBJ1-3; D is undetermined. V was cut by 4 bases and J by 4 bases, with 8 bases left in between. The CDR3 is 13 residues long. The germline V gene has CDR1 LGHDT and CDR2 YNNKEL (reference sequence). CDR3 DNA sequence: TGTGCCAGCAGCCCTCAATTAGGAAACACCATATATTTT. Encoded protein: CASSPQLGNTIYF. The full variable domain, in which reference TRBV3-1 and TRBJ1-3 provide the parts outside the CDR3, is DTAVSQTPKYLVTQMGNDKSIKCEQNLGHDTMYWYKQDSKKFLKIMFSYNNKELIINETVPNRFSPKSPDKAHLNLHINSLELGDSAVYFCASSPQLGNTIYFGEGSWLTVV.

This sequence joins TRBV28 and TRBJ1-4; TRBD1 is a possible D gene (6 bases). CDR3 length equals 14 residues. V lost 5 bases and J 5 bases, leaving 12 bases between the germline ends. Germline loops: CDR1 MDHEN, CDR2 SYDVKM. CDR3 sequence (DNA): TGTGCCAGCAGTCCGGGGGGCCCCAATGAAAAACTGTTTTTT. It specifies CASSPGGPNEKLFF.

This clonotype turned up a few times. The rearrangement uses TRBV12-3 or TRBV12-4 and TRBJ1-2; no clear D. The CDR3 runs to 15 residues. V was pared by 6 bases and J by 2 bases, with 16 bases between. The CDR3 DNA reads TGTGCCAGCAGCCGACAAGTCGGGAGGAACTATGGCTACACCTTC. This encodes CASSRQVGRNYGYTF.

The chain employs TRBV6-2 or TRBV6-3 and TRBJ2-2, with 9 bases matching TRBD2. The CDR3 length is 16 residues. CDR1 and CDR2 (germline): MNHEY, SVGEGT. J was trimmed by 4 bases and V by 6 bases; bases with no gene match: 9. CDR3 sequence reads: CASSPGTSSITGELFF. The CDR3 nucleotides are TGTGCCAGCAGCCCCGGGACTAGCTCTATCACCGGGGAGCTGTTTTTT.

The table lists this clonotype with many counts. This rearrangement joins TRBV2 to TRBJ1-1; D is possibly TRBD1 (5 bases). Trimming left V 3 bases short and J 0 bases short, with 8 bases between. Germline loops: CDR1 SNHLY, CDR2 FYNNEI. There are 14 residues in the CDR3. The CDR3 DNA sequence: TGTGCCAGCAGTGATCAGGACATGAACACTGAAGCTTTCTTT. This codes for CASSDQDMNTEAFF.

This clonotype has only a few counts. This rearrangement joins TRBV28 to TRBJ1-6, with 8 nucleotides matching TRBD1. The CDR3 runs to 15 residues. The junction had 6 bases not matched to a gene; V was cut back by 5 bases and J by 6 bases. The germline V gene encodes CDR1 MDHEN and CDR2 SYDVKM. This chain's CDR3 is CASSLRDRSNSPLHF. CDR3 in DNA: TGTGCCAGCAGTCTCCGGGACAGGAGTAATTCACCCCTCCACTTT.

This clonotype came up many times. V is TRBV11-2 and J is TRBJ2-1; D ambiguous. Germline CDR1 reads SGHAT; CDR2 reads FQNNGV. The CDR3 is 10 amino acids. Trimming removed 6 bases at V and 5 bases at J, with 2 bases between. The CDR3 is CASRNNEQFF. DNA for the CDR3: TGTGCCAGCAGAAACAATGAGCAGTTCTTC.

The chain joins TRBV5-4 to TRBJ2-5; D remains ambiguous. V lost 2 bases to trimming and J lost 4 bases, with 12 bases between them. The CDR3 consists of 14 residues. Germline CDR1 SGHNT, CDR2 YYREEE (reference sequence). CDR3 coding DNA: TGTGCCAGCAGCTTACGGGTGTACGCAGAGACCCAGTACTTC. Translated: CASSLRVYAETQYF.

This rearrangement joins TRBV20-1 to TRBJ2-3, with D unclear. The CDR3 contains 12 residues. The ends were cut back, 1 base at V and 2 bases at J, with 4 bases in the middle. Germline V gene lookup returns CDR1 DFQATT and CDR2 SNEGSKA (reference sequence). The CDR3 here is CSARVNTDTQYF. The CDR3 DNA reads TGCAGTGCTAGAGTTAACACAGATACGCAGTATTTT.

This clonotype occurred a few times. This chain links TRBV7-9 with TRBJ2-7; 7 nucleotides line up with TRBD2. J was trimmed by 2 bases and V by 5 bases; bases with no gene match: 6. Germline lookup yields CDR1 SEHNR and CDR2 FQNEAQ (reference sequence). CDR3 size: 14 residues. CDR3: CASSPPSGAYEQYF. The DNA for the CDR3 is TGTGCCAGCAGCCCACCTAGCGGCGCCTACGAGCAGTACTTC.

This clonotype has more than one count but fewer than ten. This chain links TRBV6-5 with TRBJ2-2; 11 positions match TRBD1. The germline V gene encodes CDR1 MNHEY and CDR2 SVGAGI. The CDR3 spans 17 residues. V dropped 4 bases and J dropped 7; count of bases not matched to a gene: 11. CDR3 sequence reads: CASSSGLGQGAGGELFF. The DNA of the CDR3 is TGTGCCAGCAGTTCGGGACTCGGACAGGGGGCTGGCGGGGAGCTGTTTTTT.

This chain uses TRBV30 with TRBJ1-1; 7 bases map to TRBD1. The CDR3 is made up of 13 amino acids. Germline CDR1 is GTSNPN and CDR2 is SVGIG (reference sequence). Trimming at V came to 2 bases and at J to 3 bases, leaving 3 bases not matched to a gene. CDR3 in amino acids: CAWSRQGDTEAFF. The CDR3 bases are TGTGCCTGGAGTAGGCAGGGGGACACTGAAGCTTTCTTT.

This clonotype has a handful of counts. V gene TRBV12-3 or TRBV12-4 combines with J gene TRBJ1-6; D possibly corresponds to TRBD1 (6 bases). V lost 1 base and J 13 bases, leaving 17 bases between the germline ends. This CDR3 comprises 15 residues. CDR3 bases: TGTGCCAGCAGTTTAGACGGGCAGGGGAGTGCGCCCCTCCACTTT. This gives the protein CASSLDGQGSAPLHF.

This clonotype was counted a few times. J is TRBJ1-2 and V is TRBV6-1; 12 positions match TRBD1. CDR1 and CDR2 from the germline V gene are MNHNS and SASEGT. This CDR3 contains 17 residues. The V and J ends lost 6 bases and 7 bases, in that order; junction bases with no gene match: 15. The CDR3 sequence is CASSPTLPGQGAVGYTF. The DNA of the CDR3 is TGTGCCAGCAGCCCTACACTTCCGGGACAGGGGGCGGTTGGCTACACCTTC.

As for this clonotype: Since a much larger clone is just one base distant, this may be a read error. The chain employs TRBV7-2 and TRBJ1-2; D not certain. V lost 1 base and J 4 bases, leaving 13 bases between the germline ends. Germline values: CDR1 SGHTA, CDR2 FQGNSA. The CDR3 runs 15 residues. Written as DNA, the CDR3 is TGTACCAGCAGCTTAGAGGCGGGGTTCGGCTATGGCTACACCTTC. It encodes CTSSLEAGFGYGYTF.

The chain carries TRBV28 and TRBJ1-2; D remains unclear. This CDR3 has 11 amino acids. The germline V and J ends were trimmed by 10 bases and 2 bases, with 8 bases remaining between them. The germline CDR1 and CDR2 sequences are MDHEN and SYDVKM. The CDR3 sequence is CATGPNYGYTF. The CDR3 DNA reads as TGTGCCACCGGGCCAAACTATGGCTACACCTTC.

The chain links TRBV19 to TRBJ2-7; D remains ambiguous. The CDR3 has 13 amino acids. In germline, CDR1 is LNHDA, CDR2 SQIVND (reference sequence). V dropped 10 bases and J dropped 0 bases, with 13 bases sitting between them. The CDR3: CATAEGNSYEQYF. The CDR3 DNA follows: TGTGCCACCGCCGAAGGGAACTCCTACGAGCAGTACTTC.

There are a few counts of this clonotype. This chain connects TRBV24-1 to TRBJ2-5; D may correspond to TRBD1 or TRBD2 (5 bases each). Trimming took 0 bases from V and 4 from J, leaving 8 bases between them. This CDR3 comprises 14 residues. Germline CDR1 is KGHDR and CDR2 is SFDVKD. This CDR3 reads CATSDLRDVETQYF. In nucleotides, the CDR3 is TGTGCCACCAGTGATTTGCGGGACGTAGAGACCCAGTACTTC.

The chain couples TRBV4-3 to TRBJ1-2; the D is unclear. V was pared by 3 bases and J by 3 bases, with 8 bases between. The length of the CDR3 is 13 residues. The V gene's germline CDR1 is LGHNA and CDR2 YSLEER. The CDR3 nucleotides are TGCGCCAGCAGCCAGGAGAGGGACTATGGCTACACCTTC. Translated, it gives CASSQERDYGYTF.

This clonotype turned up a few times. The rearrangement joins TRBV20-1 to TRBJ1-3; 7 positions agree with TRBD1. V trimming: 0 bases; J trimming: 0 bases; junction bases outside the gene matches: 2. The CDR3 runs 15 residues. Germline loops: CDR1 DFQATT, CDR2 SNEGSKA (reference sequence). CDR3 in DNA: TGCAGTGCTAGAGAACAGGGGATCTCTGGAAACACCATATATTTT. This gives the protein CSAREQGISGNTIYF.

A few counts support this clonotype. The rearrangement uses TRBV27 and TRBJ1-6, with 10 positions matching TRBD1. The CDR3 has 15 residues. The J segment lost 10 bases and the V segment lost 3 bases, leaving 6 bases of the junction unmatched. Per germline, CDR1 MNHEY and CDR2 SMNVEV (reference sequence). Here the CDR3 reads CASSFLTGGESPLHF. The CDR3 bases are TGTGCCAGCAGTTTCCTGACAGGGGGCGAATCACCCCTCCACTTT.

This clonotype was seen ten or more times. V usage is TRBV18 and J usage is TRBJ2-5, with a tentative D call TRBD2 (6 bases). Germline lookup yields CDR1 KGHSH and CDR2 LQKENI. This CDR3 contains 12 residues. Between the trimmed V and J ends, which lost 6 bases and 7 bases, there was a span of 12 bases. CDR3 sequence: CASSPGRGTQYF. In DNA form, the CDR3 reads TGTGCCAGCTCCCCCGGGAGAGGGACCCAGTACTTC.

CDR3 sequence reads: CASSSTPLAHSYNEQFF. For the CDR3, the DNA is TGTGCCAGCAGCTCCACCCCTCTAGCGCATTCCTACAATGAGCAGTTCTTC. J is TRBJ2-1 and V is TRBV7-6; D is perhaps TRBD2 (6 bases). Trimming took off 4 bases at V and 1 base at J, with 17 bases between the two ends. The CDR3 is 17 amino acids. The V gene's germline CDR1 is SGHVS and CDR2 FNYEAQ.